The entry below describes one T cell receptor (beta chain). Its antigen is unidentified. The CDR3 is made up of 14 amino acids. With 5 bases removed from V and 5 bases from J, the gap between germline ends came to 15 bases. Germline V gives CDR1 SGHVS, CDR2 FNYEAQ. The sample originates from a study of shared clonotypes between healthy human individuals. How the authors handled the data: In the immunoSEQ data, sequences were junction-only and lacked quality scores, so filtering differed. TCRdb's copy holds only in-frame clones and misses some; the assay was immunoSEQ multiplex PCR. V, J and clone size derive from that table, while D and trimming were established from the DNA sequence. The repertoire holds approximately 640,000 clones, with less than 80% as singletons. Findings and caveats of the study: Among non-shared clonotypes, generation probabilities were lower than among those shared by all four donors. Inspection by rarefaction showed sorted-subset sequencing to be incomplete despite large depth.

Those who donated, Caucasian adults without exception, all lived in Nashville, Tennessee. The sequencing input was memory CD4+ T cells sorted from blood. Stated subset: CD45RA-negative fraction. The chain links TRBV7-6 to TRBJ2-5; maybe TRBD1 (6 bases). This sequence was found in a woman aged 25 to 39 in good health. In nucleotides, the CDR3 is TGTGCCAGCAGCCCAACAGGGTTGGAGGAGACCCAGTACTTC. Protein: CASSPTGLEETQYF.